A selection of T cell receptor beta chains follows, all from one sample in a study of technical replicates of blood from a few donors. The assay was immunoSEQ multiplex PCR, and TCRdb's table has in-frame clones only and misses some. The sample contains some 30,000 clones, around nine tenths of which appear only once. The sequencing input was PBMCs. The receptors were gathered from a human donor in good health. Some clones in this sample may be carry-over from other donors' samples. The CDR3 runs from the conserved cysteine through the conserved F or W. The D gene is left open where the match is weak. Expanded clones get a size class; other rows say once, few or many, or leave the size out.

TRBV2	-	TRBJ1-2	-	CASSDLFGGNTF	TGTGCCAGCAGTGATCTCTTCGGAGGGAACACCTTC
TRBV6-1	-	TRBJ1-4	-	CASRAGPGEKLFF	TGTGCCAGCAGAGCAGGGCCCGGCGAAAAACTGTTTTTT
TRBV5-1	-	TRBJ2-1	TRBD2	CASSFGTNGGNEQFF	TGCGCCAGCAGCTTCGGGACTAACGGGGGGAATGAGCAGTTCTTC
TRBV6-1	-	TRBJ1-2	TRBD1	CASSESGQQYGYTF	TGTGCCAGCAGTGAGTCGGGACAGCAGTATGGCTACACCTTC
TRBV7-9	-	TRBJ1-2	TRBD1	CASSNTQGADYGYTF	TGTGCCAGCAGCAATACTCAGGGGGCCGACTATGGCTACACCTTC
TRBV18	-	TRBJ1-1	-	CASSPRANTEAFF	TGTGCCAGCTCACCCAGGGCGAATACTGAAGCTTTCTTT
TRBV4-1	-	TRBJ1-1	-	CASSQDLTRLPGAFF	TGCGCCAGCAGCCAAGATTTGACCCGACTCCCTGGGGCTTTCTTT
TRBV6-5	-	TRBJ2-2	TRBD2	CASSDGTSEAGELFF	TGTGCCAGCAGCGACGGGACTAGCGAGGCCGGGGAGCTGTTTTTT
TRBV14	-	TRBJ2-1	TRBD2	CASSPFSGRAGEQFF	TGTGCCAGCAGCCCGTTTAGCGGGAGGGCCGGTGAGCAGTTCTTC
TRBV27	medium-sized	TRBJ2-1	-	CASSLFPGSSYNEQFF	TGTGCCAGCAGTTTATTCCCGGGAAGCTCCTACAATGAGCAGTTCTTC
TRBV4-3	once	TRBJ1-6	-	CASSQDKGPNSPLHF	TGCGCCAGCAGCCAAGATAAGGGGCCAAATTCACCCCTCCACTTT
TRBV6-5	-	TRBJ1-6	-	CASGGGPNSPLHF	TGTGCCAGCGGGGGGGGACCGAATTCACCCCTCCACTTT
TRBV7-2	-	TRBJ2-7	TRBD2	CASSTTSGIEQYF	TGTGCCAGCAGCACGACTAGCGGGATTGAGCAGTACTTC
TRBV11-2	-	TRBJ2-2	-	CASSGLRRVDSGELFF	TGTGCCAGCAGCGGACTTCGTAGGGTAGATTCCGGGGAGCTGTTTTTT
TRBV9	-	TRBJ2-1	TRBD2	CASSQGLADAYNEQFF	TGTGCCAGCAGCCAAGGACTAGCGGACGCCTACAATGAGCAGTTCTTC
TRBV5-5	-	TRBJ1-2	-	CASTPQGYYGYTF	TGTGCCAGCACCCCCCAGGGCTACTATGGCTACACCTTC
TRBV19	-	TRBJ1-2	-	CASSIVGDYGYTF	TGTGCCAGTAGTATCGTCGGGGACTATGGCTACACCTTC
TRBV11-3	-	TRBJ1-4	-	CASGLRSRRTNEKLFF	TGTGCCAGCGGTTTACGAAGTCGGCGGACTAATGAAAAACTGTTTTTT
TRBV9	-	TRBJ2-1	TRBD2	CASSRGTSGGSEQFF	TGTGCCAGCTCGAGGGGGACTAGCGGGGGAAGTGAGCAGTTCTTC
TRBV4-2	-	TRBJ2-7	-	CASSQVGEEQYF	TGTGCCAGCAGCCAGGTCGGGGAAGAGCAGTACTTC
TRBV21-1	-	TRBJ1-5	-	CASSKFERGPNQPQHF	TGTGCCAGCAGCAAATTCGAAAGGGGTCCCAATCAGCCCCAGCATTTT
TRBV6-5	-	TRBJ1-1	TRBD1	CASSKSITGGTEAFF	TGTGCCAGCAGTAAATCCATCACAGGGGGCACTGAAGCTTTCTTT
TRBV27	-	TRBJ2-6	-	CASRASLSSGANVLTF	TGTGCCAGCAGAGCTTCTCTGAGCTCTGGGGCCAACGTCCTGACTTTC
TRBV5-6	-	TRBJ1-2	-	CASSFLRGEIGYTF	TGTGCCAGCAGCTTCCTACGCGGGGAGATTGGCTACACCTTC
TRBV10-3	-	TRBJ1-1	-	CAIGAGQNTEAFF	TGTGCCATCGGGGCAGGACAGAACACTGAAGCTTTCTTT
TRBV7-9	-	TRBJ2-3	-	CASSQDRPDTQYF	TGTGCCAGCAGTCAGGACAGACCAGATACGCAGTATTTT
TRBV7-3	-	TRBJ2-3	TRBD2	CASSSGGGDTQYF	TGTGCCAGCAGCTCGGGCGGGGGAGATACGCAGTATTTT
TRBV30	-	TRBJ2-7	TRBD1	CAWSYGQGYEQYF	TGTGCCTGGAGTTATGGACAGGGTTACGAGCAGTACTTC
TRBV4-3	-	TRBJ2-1	TRBD2	CASSQWLAGTNNEQFF	TGCGCCAGCAGCCAATGGCTAGCGGGGACTAACAATGAGCAGTTCTTC
TRBV4-2	-	TRBJ2-5	-	CASSQGTGELQETQYF	TGTGCCAGCAGCCAAGGTACGGGAGAGTTACAAGAGACCCAGTACTTC
TRBV2	once	TRBJ2-7	TRBD2	CASSWTSGSREQYF	TGTGCCAGCAGTTGGACTAGCGGGAGTCGCGAGCAGTACTTC
TRBV10-3	-	TRBJ1-1	TRBD1	CAIRTGDTEAFF	TGTGCCATCAGAACAGGGGACACTGAAGCTTTCTTT
TRBV15	-	TRBJ2-4	-	CATSRDRGAKNIQYF	TGTGCCACCAGCAGAGATAGGGGGGCCAAAAACATTCAGTACTTC
TRBV9	-	TRBJ1-5	-	CASSVVGQGGQPQHF	TGTGCCAGCAGCGTAGTAGGGCAGGGAGGACAGCCCCAGCATTTT
TRBV4-1	-	TRBJ1-2	TRBD1	CASSPGTGGRGYTF	TGCGCCAGCAGCCCCGGGACAGGGGGCAGAGGCTACACCTTC
TRBV30	-	TRBJ2-3	-	CAWGQGDTQYF	TGTGCCTGGGGACAAGGAGATACGCAGTATTTT
TRBV5-1	once	TRBJ2-2	TRBD1	CASSWMTGITGELFF	TGCGCCAGCAGCTGGATGACAGGGATCACCGGGGAGCTGTTTTTT
TRBV9	-	TRBJ2-1	-	CASSVVGGTIYNEQFF	TGTGCCAGCAGCGTAGTCGGCGGGACGATCTACAATGAGCAGTTCTTC
TRBV29-1	-	TRBJ1-1	TRBD1	CSVAGQGMNTEAFF	TGCAGCGTTGCCGGACAGGGGATGAACACTGAAGCTTTCTTT
TRBV25-1	-	TRBJ2-7	-	CASRTASYEQYF	TGTGCCAGCAGGACAGCCTCCTACGAGCAGTACTTC
TRBV7-9	-	TRBJ2-6	TRBD1	CASSLPGGRANVLTF	TGTGCCAGCAGCTTACCAGGGGGTAGGGCCAACGTCCTGACTTTC